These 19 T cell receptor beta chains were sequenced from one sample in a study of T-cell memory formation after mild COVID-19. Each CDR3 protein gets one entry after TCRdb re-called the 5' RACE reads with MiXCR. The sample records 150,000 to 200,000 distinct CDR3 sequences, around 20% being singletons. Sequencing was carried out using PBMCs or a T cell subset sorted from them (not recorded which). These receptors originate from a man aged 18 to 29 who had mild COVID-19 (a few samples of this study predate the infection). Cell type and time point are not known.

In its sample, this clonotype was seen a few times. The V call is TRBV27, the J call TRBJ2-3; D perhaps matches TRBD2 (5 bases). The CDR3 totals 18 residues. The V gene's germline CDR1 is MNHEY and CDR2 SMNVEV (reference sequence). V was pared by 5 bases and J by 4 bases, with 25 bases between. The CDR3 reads CASSNPIAAPSTADTQYF. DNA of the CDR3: TGTGCCAGCAGTAACCCGATAGCCGCTCCTAGCACCGCAGATACGCAGTATTTT.

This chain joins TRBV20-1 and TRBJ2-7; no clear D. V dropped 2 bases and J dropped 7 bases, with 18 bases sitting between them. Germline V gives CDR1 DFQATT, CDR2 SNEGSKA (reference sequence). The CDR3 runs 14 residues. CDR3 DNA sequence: TGCAGTGCTAGATCGGGTTCCCCCTTTACGGAGCAGTACTTC. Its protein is CSARSGSPFTEQYF.

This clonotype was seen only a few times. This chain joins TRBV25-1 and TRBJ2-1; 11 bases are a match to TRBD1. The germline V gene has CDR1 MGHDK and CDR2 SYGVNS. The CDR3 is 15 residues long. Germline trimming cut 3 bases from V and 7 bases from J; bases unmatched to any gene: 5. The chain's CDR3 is CASSDPDRGRNEQFF. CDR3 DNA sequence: TGTGCCAGCAGTGATCCGGACAGGGGGCGGAATGAGCAGTTCTTC. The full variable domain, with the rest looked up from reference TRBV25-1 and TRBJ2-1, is EADIYQTPRYLVIGTGKKITLECSQTMGHDKMYWYQQDPGMELHLIHYSYGVNSTEKGDLSSESTVSRIRTEHFPLTLESARPSHTSQYLCASSDPDRGRNEQFFGPGTRLTVL.

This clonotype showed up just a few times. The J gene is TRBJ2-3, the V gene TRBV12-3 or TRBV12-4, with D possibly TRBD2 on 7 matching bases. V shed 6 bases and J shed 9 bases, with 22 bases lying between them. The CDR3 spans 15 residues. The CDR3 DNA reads TGTGCCAGCAGCCTGACCCGGGGGGCTCCCCCGACGCAGTATTTT. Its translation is CASSLTRGAPPTQYF.

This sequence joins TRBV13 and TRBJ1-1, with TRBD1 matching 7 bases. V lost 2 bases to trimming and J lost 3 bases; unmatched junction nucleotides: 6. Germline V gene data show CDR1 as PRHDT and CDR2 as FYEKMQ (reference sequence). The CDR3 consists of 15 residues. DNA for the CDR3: TGTGCCAGCAGCTTATATGACAGGGCGGACACTGAAGCTTTCTTT. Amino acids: CASSLYDRADTEAFF.

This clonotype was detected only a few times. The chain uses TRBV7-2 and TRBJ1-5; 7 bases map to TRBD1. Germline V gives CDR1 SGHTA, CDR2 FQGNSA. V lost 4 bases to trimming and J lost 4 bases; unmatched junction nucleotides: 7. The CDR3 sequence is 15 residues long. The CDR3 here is CASSSRTGPNQPQHF. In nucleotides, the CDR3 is TGTGCCAGCAGCTCAAGGACAGGACCGAATCAGCCCCAGCATTTT.

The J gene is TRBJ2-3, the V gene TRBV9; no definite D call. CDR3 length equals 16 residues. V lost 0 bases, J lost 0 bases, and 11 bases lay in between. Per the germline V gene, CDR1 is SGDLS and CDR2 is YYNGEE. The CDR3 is CASSVGASDSTDTQYF. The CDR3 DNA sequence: TGTGCCAGCAGCGTAGGGGCTTCTGATAGCACAGATACGCAGTATTTT.

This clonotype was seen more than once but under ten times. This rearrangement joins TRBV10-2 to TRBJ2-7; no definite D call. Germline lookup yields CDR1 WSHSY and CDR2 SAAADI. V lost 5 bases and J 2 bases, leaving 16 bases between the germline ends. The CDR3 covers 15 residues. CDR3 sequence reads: CASSSLARRPYEQYF. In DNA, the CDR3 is TGCGCCAGCAGTTCCCTGGCCCGTCGACCCTACGAGCAGTACTTC.

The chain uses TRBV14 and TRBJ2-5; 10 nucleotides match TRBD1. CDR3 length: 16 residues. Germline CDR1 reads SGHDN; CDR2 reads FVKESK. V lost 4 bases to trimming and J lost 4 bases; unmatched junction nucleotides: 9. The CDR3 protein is CASSLLGTGERETQYF. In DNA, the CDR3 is TGTGCCAGCAGCCTACTAGGGACAGGGGAGCGAGAGACCCAGTACTTC.

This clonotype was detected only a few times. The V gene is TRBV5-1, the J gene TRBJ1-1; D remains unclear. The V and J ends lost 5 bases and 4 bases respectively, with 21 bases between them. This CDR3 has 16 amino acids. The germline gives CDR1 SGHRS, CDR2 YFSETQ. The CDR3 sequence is CASRVDSGFASTEAFF. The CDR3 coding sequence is TGCGCCAGCAGAGTCGATTCGGGGTTCGCGAGCACTGAAGCTTTCTTT.

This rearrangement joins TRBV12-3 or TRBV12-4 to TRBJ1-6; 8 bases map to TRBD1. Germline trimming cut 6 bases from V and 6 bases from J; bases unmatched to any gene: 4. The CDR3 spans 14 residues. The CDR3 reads CASRKTGANSPLHF. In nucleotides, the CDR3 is TGTGCCAGCAGAAAGACAGGGGCTAATTCACCCCTCCACTTT.

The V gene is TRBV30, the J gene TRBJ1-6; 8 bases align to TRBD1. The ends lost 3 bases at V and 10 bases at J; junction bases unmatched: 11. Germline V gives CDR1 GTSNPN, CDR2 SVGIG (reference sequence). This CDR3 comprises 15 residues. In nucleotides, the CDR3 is TGTGCCTGGAGCCTTCTGGACAGGGAAGACTCACCCCTCCACTTT. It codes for CAWSLLDREDSPLHF.

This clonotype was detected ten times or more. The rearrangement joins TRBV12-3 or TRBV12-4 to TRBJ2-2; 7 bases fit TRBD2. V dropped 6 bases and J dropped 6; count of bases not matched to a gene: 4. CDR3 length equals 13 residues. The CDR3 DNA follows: TGTGCCAGCAGCCTGGGGGGGGCCGGGGAGCTGTTTTTT. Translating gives CASSLGGAGELFF.

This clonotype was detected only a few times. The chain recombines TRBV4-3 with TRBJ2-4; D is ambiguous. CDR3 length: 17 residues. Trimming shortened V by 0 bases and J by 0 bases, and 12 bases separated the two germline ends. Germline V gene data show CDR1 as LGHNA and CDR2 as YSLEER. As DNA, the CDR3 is TGCGCCAGCAGCCAAGATCTAAGCCGTATAGCCAAAAACATTCAGTACTTC. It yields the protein CASSQDLSRIAKNIQYF.

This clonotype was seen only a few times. The CDR3 here is CASSQEWDSPYEQYF. The CDR3 coding sequence is TGCGCCAGCAGCCAAGAGTGGGACAGTCCCTACGAGCAGTACTTC. The chain has TRBV4-1 and TRBJ2-7, with 7 bases matching TRBD1. Unmatched junction bases numbered 4, after V lost 0 bases and J lost 2 bases. The CDR3 consists of 15 residues. CDR1 is MGHRA and CDR2 is YSYEKL in the germline V gene.

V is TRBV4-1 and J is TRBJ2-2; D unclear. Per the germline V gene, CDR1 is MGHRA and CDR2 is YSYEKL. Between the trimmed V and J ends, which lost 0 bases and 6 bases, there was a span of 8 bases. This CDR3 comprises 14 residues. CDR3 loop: CASSQEFRPGELFF. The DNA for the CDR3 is TGCGCCAGCAGCCAAGAGTTCCGCCCCGGGGAGCTGTTTTTT.

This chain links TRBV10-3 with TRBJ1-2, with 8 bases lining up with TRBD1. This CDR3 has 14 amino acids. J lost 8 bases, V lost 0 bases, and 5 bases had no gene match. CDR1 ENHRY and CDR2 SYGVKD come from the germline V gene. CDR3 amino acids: CAISESITGGGYTF. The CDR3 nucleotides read TGTGCCATCAGTGAGTCGATAACAGGGGGAGGCTACACCTTC.

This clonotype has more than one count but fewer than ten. The DNA for the CDR3 is TGTGCCAGCAGCTTAAGGCCGGGGGCCAACTATGGCTACACCTTC. The encoded protein is CASSLRPGANYGYTF. The chain employs TRBV7-2 and TRBJ1-2; a possible D gene is TRBD1 (6 bases). Germline V gives CDR1 SGHTA, CDR2 FQGNSA. V lost 2 bases and J 2 bases, leaving 12 bases between the germline ends. The CDR3 is made up of 15 amino acids.

CDR3 sequence (DNA): TGCAGTGTCGGCAGGTATGGCTACACCTTC. Its protein product is CSVGRYGYTF. The chain combines TRBV20-1 with TRBJ1-2, with D unclear. Germline V gene sequence: CDR1 DFQATT, CDR2 SNEGSKA (reference sequence). The CDR3 extends over 10 amino acids. With 7 bases removed from V and 5 bases from J, the gap between germline ends came to 8 bases.